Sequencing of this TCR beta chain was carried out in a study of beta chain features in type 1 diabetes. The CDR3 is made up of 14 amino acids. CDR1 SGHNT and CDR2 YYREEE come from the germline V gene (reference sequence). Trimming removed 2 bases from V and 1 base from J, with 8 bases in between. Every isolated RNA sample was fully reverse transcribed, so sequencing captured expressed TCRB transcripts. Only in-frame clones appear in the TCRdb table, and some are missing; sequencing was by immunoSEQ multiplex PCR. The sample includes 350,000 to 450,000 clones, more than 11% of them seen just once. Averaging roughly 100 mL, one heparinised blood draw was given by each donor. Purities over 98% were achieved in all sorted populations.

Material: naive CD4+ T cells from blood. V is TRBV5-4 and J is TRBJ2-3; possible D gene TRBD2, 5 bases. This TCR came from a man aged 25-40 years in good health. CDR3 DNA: TGTGCCAGCAGCTTCGGGGTCGGCACAGATACGCAGTATTTT. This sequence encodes CASSFGVGTDTQYF.